This T cell receptor (beta chain) is drawn from a study of T cells expressing NK-cell markers. The wider study: In the group of eight sequenced donors, seven were HCMV-seropositive and one was seronegative. Study observations and caveats: The leading position in the CD3+CD56-NKG2C+ fraction of several donors also went to these clonotypes.

The CDR3 loop spans 18 amino acids. Germline CDR1 LNHDA, CDR2 SQIVND (reference sequence). TCRdb re-called the 5' RACE reads and gives one entry per CDR3 protein, without DNA. The sample holds 400,000 to 550,000 distinct CDR3 sequences. Note on this clonotype: Its antigen is as yet unknown.

Input material: blood T cells: a sorted CD56 or NKG2C T cell subset, CD4+ or CD8+ T cells, or bulk PBMC T cells (not recorded which). The sequence came from a woman between 18 and 70 years old in good health. J is TRBJ2-3 and V is TRBV19; the D gene TCRdb calls, TRBD2, cannot be checked with no DNA. CDR3 region: CASSRPGLAGVRTDTQYF.